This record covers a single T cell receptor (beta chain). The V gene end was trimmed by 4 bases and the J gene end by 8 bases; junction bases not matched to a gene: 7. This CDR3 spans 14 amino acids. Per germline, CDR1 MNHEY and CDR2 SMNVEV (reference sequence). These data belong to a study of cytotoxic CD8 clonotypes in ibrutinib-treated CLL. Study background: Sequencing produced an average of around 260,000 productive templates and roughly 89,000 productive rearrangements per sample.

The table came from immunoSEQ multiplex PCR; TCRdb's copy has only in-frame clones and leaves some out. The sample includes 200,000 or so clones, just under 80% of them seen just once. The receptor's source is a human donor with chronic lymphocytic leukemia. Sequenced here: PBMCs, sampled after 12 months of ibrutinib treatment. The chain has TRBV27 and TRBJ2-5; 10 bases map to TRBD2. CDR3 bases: TGTGCCAGCAGTTCCGGACTAGCGGTTGATACCCAGTACTTC. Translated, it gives CASSSGLAVDTQYF.